This T cell receptor beta chain is from a study of CDR3 diversity in severe acne. In TCRdb, the PCR reads were re-called with MiXCR into one record per CDR3 protein. The sample shows more than 70,000 distinct CDR3 sequences, under 55% of them seen only once. Trimming shortened V by 3 bases and J by 1 base, and 13 bases separated the two germline ends. CDR1 is KGHSH, CDR2 LQKENI, per germline. The CDR3 spans 15 residues. The clonotype comes from a male donor with severe acne vulgaris. The sequencing input was blood. The chain recombines TRBV18 with TRBJ2-7, with D tentatively TRBD2 (6 bases). The CDR3 DNA sequence: TGTGCCAGCTCACCCTACCCACGGGGGTCCTACGAGCAGTACTTC. Protein product: CASSPYPRGSYEQYF.